This T cell receptor (beta chain) is drawn from a study of blood T cell repertoires in COVID-19. Study background: The samples span acute and convalescent COVID-19 from the United States, Italy and Spain.

Assay: immunoSEQ multiplex PCR; the TCRdb copy retains only in-frame clones and omits some. The sample yields some 200,000 clones, 87% seen once. Recovered status in Cohort 3 required two negative PCRs, clearance, or symptom resolution. This CDR3 spans 14 amino acids. V gave up 10 bases and J gave up 5 bases; unmatched junction bases: 11. From germline, CDR1 is SEHNR and CDR2 FQNEAQ (reference sequence). This clone was seen many times. This chain joins TRBV7-9 and TRBJ2-1; TRBD1 matches at 7 bases. Sequencing input: PBMCs or T cells enriched from blood (not recorded which). This TCR was sampled from a woman aged 25 to 39 who had recovered from COVID-19. CDR3 sequence: CANQRQGLDNEQFF. The CDR3 DNA reads as TGTGCCAACCAAAGACAGGGATTGGACAATGAGCAGTTCTTC. The complete variable domain, with remaining parts taken from reference TRBV7-9 and TRBJ2-1, reads DTGVSQNPRHKITKRGQNVTFRCDPISEHNRLYWYRQTLGQGPEFLTYFQNEAQLEKSRLLSDRFSAERPKGSFSTLEIQRTEQGDSAMYLCANQRQGLDNEQFFGPGTRLTVL.